These T cell receptor beta chains were read from a single sample in a study of T-cell memory formation after mild COVID-19. TCRdb re-called the 5' RACE reads with MiXCR, one entry per CDR3 protein. The sample lists fewer than 350,000 distinct CDR3 sequences, 14% occurring once. Source material: PBMCs or a T cell subset sorted from them (not recorded which). These receptors all stem from a man between 18 and 29 years old who had mild COVID-19 (a few samples of this study predate the infection). Cell type and time point are not known. The CDR3 runs from the conserved cysteine through the conserved F or W. A D gene is named only where the DNA matches it firmly. Clone size is shown for a subset of rows, as once, few, many or a class of expanded clone.

CDR3 length: 15
V gene: TRBV2
J gene: TRBJ2-1
clone size: NA
D gene: NA
CDR3 protein: CASSVIGLAGNEQFF
CDR3 DNA: TGTGCCAGCAGTGTCATTGGGCTAGCCGGCAATGAGCAGTTCTTC

CDR3 length: 16
V gene: TRBV6-5
J gene: TRBJ1-6
clone size: few
D gene: NA
CDR3 protein: CASSSRGLGTNSPLHF
CDR3 DNA: TGTGCCAGCAGTTCTAGGGGTTTAGGTACGAATTCACCCCTCCACTTT

CDR3 length: 15
V gene: TRBV5-1
J gene: TRBJ2-1
clone size: NA
D gene: NA
CDR3 protein: CASSLAGREDNEQFF
CDR3 DNA: TGCGCCAGCAGCTTGGCCGGCAGGGAGGACAATGAGCAGTTCTTC

CDR3 length: 14
V gene: TRBV18
J gene: TRBJ2-4
clone size: NA
D gene: TRBD1
CDR3 protein: CASSPRTGENIQYF
CDR3 DNA: TGTGCCAGCTCACCAAGGACAGGGGAGAACATTCAGTACTTC

CDR3 length: 13
V gene: TRBV7-2
J gene: TRBJ1-2
clone size: NA
D gene: NA
CDR3 protein: CASRRDRNYGYTF
CDR3 DNA: TGTGCCAGCAGGCGTGACAGGAACTATGGCTACACCTTC

CDR3 length: 18
V gene: TRBV7-9
J gene: TRBJ2-6
clone size: few
D gene: NA
CDR3 protein: CASSFGSGALSGANVLTF
CDR3 DNA: TGTGCCAGCAGCTTTGGATCAGGGGCATTATCTGGGGCCAACGTCCTGACTTTC

CDR3 length: 13
V gene: TRBV6-2/TRBV6-3
J gene: TRBJ1-2
clone size: NA
D gene: NA
CDR3 protein: CASSYQGYYGYTF
CDR3 DNA: TGTGCCAGCAGTTACCAGGGCTACTATGGCTACACCTTC

CDR3 length: 13
V gene: TRBV6-6
J gene: TRBJ2-3
clone size: few
D gene: NA
CDR3 protein: CASSRDLGGTQYF
CDR3 DNA: TGTGCCAGCAGCCGGGACCTTGGGGGTACGCAGTATTTT

CDR3 length: 14
V gene: TRBV2
J gene: TRBJ1-1
clone size: NA
D gene: NA
CDR3 protein: CASSEYWGGTEAFF
CDR3 DNA: TGTGCCAGCAGTGAATATTGGGGGGGGACTGAAGCTTTCTTT

CDR3 length: 15
V gene: TRBV7-9
J gene: TRBJ1-5
clone size: NA
D gene: NA
CDR3 protein: CASSPSAHSNQPQHF
CDR3 DNA: TGTGCCAGCAGCCCTTCGGCGCATAGCAATCAGCCCCAGCATTTT

CDR3 length: 15
V gene: TRBV4-3
J gene: TRBJ2-4
clone size: many
D gene: NA
CDR3 protein: CASSQDWGVKNIQYF
CDR3 DNA: TGCGCCAGCAGCCAAGATTGGGGAGTCAAAAACATTCAGTACTTC

CDR3 length: 15
V gene: TRBV20-1
J gene: TRBJ1-2
clone size: many
D gene: NA
CDR3 protein: CSALSSGTVNYGYTF
CDR3 DNA: TGCAGTGCCCTCTCATCCGGGACGGTTAACTATGGCTACACCTTC

CDR3 length: 15
V gene: TRBV5-1
J gene: TRBJ2-2
clone size: NA
D gene: TRBD1
CDR3 protein: CASSLGTGSPGELFF
CDR3 DNA: TGCGCCAGCAGCCTAGGGACAGGGAGCCCCGGGGAGCTGTTTTTT

CDR3 length: 12
V gene: TRBV20-1
J gene: TRBJ2-5
clone size: few
D gene: NA
CDR3 protein: CSATRLQETQYF
CDR3 DNA: TGCAGTGCTACCAGACTCCAAGAGACCCAGTACTTC

CDR3 length: 16
V gene: TRBV11-2
J gene: TRBJ2-1
clone size: NA
D gene: TRBD1
CDR3 protein: CASSFGQGITLGEQFF
CDR3 DNA: TGTGCCAGCAGCTTTGGACAGGGGATCACTCTTGGTGAGCAGTTCTTC

CDR3 length: 16
V gene: TRBV5-1
J gene: TRBJ2-1
clone size: few
D gene: NA
CDR3 protein: CASSLSLGGPDNEQFF
CDR3 DNA: TGCGCCAGCAGCTTGTCCCTTGGGGGTCCAGATAATGAGCAGTTCTTC

CDR3 length: 13
V gene: TRBV29-1
J gene: TRBJ2-7
clone size: few
D gene: NA
CDR3 protein: CSVVQNNAYEQYF
CDR3 DNA: TGCAGCGTTGTACAGAATAATGCCTACGAGCAGTACTTC

CDR3 length: 15
V gene: TRBV5-1
J gene: TRBJ2-2
clone size: NA
D gene: NA
CDR3 protein: CSSSRPNPSTGELFF
CDR3 DNA: TGCTCCAGCAGCCGCCCTAACCCTTCCACCGGGGAGCTGTTTTTT

CDR3 length: 17
V gene: TRBV12-3/TRBV12-4
J gene: TRBJ2-1
clone size: few
D gene: TRBD2
CDR3 protein: CASSRRSGGRTYNEQFF
CDR3 DNA: TGTGCCAGCAGTCGACGTTCGGGGGGGCGAACGTACAATGAGCAGTTCTTC

CDR3 length: 14
V gene: TRBV5-1
J gene: TRBJ1-2
clone size: NA
D gene: NA
CDR3 protein: CASSLVHLNYGYTF
CDR3 DNA: TGCGCCAGCAGCTTGGTTCACTTAAACTATGGCTACACCTTC

CDR3 length: 12
V gene: TRBV29-1
J gene: TRBJ2-7
clone size: NA
D gene: NA
CDR3 protein: CSGKEGSYEQYF
CDR3 DNA: TGCAGCGGGAAGGAGGGCTCCTACGAGCAGTACTTC

CDR3 length: 13
V gene: TRBV7-3
J gene: TRBJ1-3
clone size: NA
D gene: NA
CDR3 protein: CASSFAAGNTIYF
CDR3 DNA: TGTGCCAGCAGCTTCGCCGCCGGAAACACCATATATTTT